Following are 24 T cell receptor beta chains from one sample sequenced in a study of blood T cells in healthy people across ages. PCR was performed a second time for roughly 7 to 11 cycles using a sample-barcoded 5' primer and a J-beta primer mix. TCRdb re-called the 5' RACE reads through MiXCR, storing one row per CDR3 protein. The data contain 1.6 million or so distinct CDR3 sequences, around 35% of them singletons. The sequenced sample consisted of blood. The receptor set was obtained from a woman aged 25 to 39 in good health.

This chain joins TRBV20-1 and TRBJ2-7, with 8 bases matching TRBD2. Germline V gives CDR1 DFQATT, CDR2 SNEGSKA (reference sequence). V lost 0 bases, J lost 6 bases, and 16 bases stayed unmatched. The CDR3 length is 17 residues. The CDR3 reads CSARDSSGGPLFREQYF. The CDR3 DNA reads TGCAGTGCTAGAGATTCGAGCGGGGGACCCCTCTTCCGCGAGCAGTACTTC.

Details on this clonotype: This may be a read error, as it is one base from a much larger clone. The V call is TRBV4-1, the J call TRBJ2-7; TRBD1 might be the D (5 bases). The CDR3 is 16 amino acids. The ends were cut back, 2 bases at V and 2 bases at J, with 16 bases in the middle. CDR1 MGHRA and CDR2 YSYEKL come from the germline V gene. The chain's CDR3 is CASSQRSSTATYEQYF. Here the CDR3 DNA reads TGCGCCAGCAGCCAAAGGAGTTCGACAGCGACCTACGAGCAGTACTTC.

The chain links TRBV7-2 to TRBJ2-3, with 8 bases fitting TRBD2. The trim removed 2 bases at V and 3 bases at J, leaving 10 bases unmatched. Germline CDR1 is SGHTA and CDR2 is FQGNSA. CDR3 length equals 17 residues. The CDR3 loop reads CASSLFGGASVTDTQYF. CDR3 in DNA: TGTGCCAGCAGCTTATTCGGGGGGGCATCGGTGACAGATACGCAGTATTTT.

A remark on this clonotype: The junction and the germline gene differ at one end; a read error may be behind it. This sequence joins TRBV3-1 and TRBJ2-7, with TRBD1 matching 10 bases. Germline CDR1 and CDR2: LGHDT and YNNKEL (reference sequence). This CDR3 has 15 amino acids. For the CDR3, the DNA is TGTGCCAGCAGCGCTCCCGGGACAGGGGTATACGTGCAGTACTTC. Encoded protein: CASSAPGTGVYVQYF.

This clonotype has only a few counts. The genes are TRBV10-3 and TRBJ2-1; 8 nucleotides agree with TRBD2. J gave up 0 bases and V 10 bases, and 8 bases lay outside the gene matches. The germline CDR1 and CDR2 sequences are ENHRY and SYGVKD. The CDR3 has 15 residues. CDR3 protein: CATAGAGGSYNEQFF. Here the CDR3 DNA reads TGTGCCACCGCTGGGGCGGGGGGCTCCTACAATGAGCAGTTCTTC.

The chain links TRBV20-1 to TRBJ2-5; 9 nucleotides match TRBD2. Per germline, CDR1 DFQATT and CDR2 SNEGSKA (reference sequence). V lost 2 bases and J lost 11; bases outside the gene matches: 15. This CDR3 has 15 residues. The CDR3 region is CSARPSGLAYNEQYF. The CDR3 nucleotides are TGCAGTGCTAGACCTTCGGGACTAGCTTACAATGAGCAGTACTTC.

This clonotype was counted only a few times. As DNA, the CDR3 is TGCAGTTCCCTAGCGGGACCTAATGTAGAGCAGTTCTTC. Its translation is CSSLAGPNVEQFF. This chain uses TRBV20-1 with TRBJ2-1, with 9 bases matching TRBD2. The germline V gene has CDR1 DFQATT and CDR2 SNEGSKA (reference sequence). Trimming took 8 bases from V and 10 from J; bases not matched to a gene: 12. The CDR3 is 13 residues long.

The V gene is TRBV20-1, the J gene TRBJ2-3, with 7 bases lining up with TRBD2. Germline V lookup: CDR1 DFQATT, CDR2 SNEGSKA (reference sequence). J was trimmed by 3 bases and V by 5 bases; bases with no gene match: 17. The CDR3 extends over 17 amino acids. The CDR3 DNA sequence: TGCAGTGCTCGCCGGGACCTAGCGGCGGACGTTACAGATACGCAGTATTTT. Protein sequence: CSARRDLAADVTDTQYF.

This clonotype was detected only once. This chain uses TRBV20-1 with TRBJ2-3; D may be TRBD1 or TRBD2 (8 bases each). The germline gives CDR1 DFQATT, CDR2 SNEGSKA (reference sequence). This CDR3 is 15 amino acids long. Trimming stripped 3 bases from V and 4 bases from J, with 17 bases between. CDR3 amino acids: CSASGDRTSPDTQYF. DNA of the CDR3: TGCAGTGCTAGTGGGGACAGGACTAGCCCAGATACGCAGTATTTT.

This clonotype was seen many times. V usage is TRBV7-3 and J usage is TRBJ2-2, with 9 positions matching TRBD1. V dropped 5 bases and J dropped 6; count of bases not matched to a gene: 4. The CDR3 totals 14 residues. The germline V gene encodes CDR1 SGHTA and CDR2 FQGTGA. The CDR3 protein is CASSRDRVPGELFF. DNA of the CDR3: TGTGCCAGCAGCCGGGACAGGGTTCCCGGGGAGCTGTTTTTT.

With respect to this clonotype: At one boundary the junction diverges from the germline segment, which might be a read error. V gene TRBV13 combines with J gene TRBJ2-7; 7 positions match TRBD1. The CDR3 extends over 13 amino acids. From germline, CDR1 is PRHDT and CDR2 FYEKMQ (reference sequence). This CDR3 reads CAGSPQGVDEQYF. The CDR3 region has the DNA TGTGCCGGCAGCCCCCAGGGGGTAGACGAGCAGTACTTC. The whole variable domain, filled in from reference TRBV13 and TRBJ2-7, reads AAGVIQSPRHLIKEKRETATLKCYPIPRHDTVYWYQQGPGQDPQFLISFYEKMQSDKGSIPDRFSAQQFSDYHSELNMSSLELGDSALYFCAGSPQGVDEQYFGPGTRLTVT.

CDR3: CASSAAGTGGHNEQFF. The CDR3 DNA reads as TGCGCCAGCAGCGCGGCCGGGACAGGGGGCCACAATGAGCAGTTCTTC. V and J are TRBV4-1 and TRBJ2-1; 12 bases are shared with TRBD1. The CDR3 length is 16 residues. V shed 5 bases and J 5 bases; nucleotides not matched to a gene: 7. Per germline, CDR1 MGHRA and CDR2 YSYEKL.

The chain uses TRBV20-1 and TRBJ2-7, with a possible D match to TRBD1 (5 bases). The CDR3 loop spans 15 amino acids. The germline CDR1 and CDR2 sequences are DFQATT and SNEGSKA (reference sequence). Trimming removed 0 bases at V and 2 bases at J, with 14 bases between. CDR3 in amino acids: CSARDHTQGTYEQYF. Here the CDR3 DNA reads TGCAGTGCTAGAGATCACACTCAGGGCACCTACGAGCAGTACTTC.

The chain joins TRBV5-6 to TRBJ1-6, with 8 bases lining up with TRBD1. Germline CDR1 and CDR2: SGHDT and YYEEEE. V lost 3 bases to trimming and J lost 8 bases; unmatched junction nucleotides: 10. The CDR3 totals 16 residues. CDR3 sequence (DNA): TGTGCCAGCAGCTACCTACGGACAGGGAATGATTCACCCCTCCACTTT. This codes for CASSYLRTGNDSPLHF. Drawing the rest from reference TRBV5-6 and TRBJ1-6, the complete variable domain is DAGVTQSPTHLIKTRGQQVTLRCSPKSGHDTVSWYQQALGQGPQFIFQYYEEEERQRGNFPDRFSGHQFPNYSSELNVNALLLGDSALYLCASSYLRTGNDSPLHFGNGTRLTVT.

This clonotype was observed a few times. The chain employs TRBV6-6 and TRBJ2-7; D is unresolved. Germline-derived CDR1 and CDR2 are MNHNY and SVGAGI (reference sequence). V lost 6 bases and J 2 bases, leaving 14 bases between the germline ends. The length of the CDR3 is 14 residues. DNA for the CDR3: TGTGCCAGCAGCCTCAGTCGGTCAACCTACGAGCAGTACTTC. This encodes CASSLSRSTYEQYF.

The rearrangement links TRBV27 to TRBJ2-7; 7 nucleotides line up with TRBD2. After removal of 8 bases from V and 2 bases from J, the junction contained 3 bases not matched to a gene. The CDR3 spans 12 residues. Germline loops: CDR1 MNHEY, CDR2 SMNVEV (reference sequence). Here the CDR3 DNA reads TGTGCCAGCCGGGACTATCCCTACGAGCAGTACTTC. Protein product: CASRDYPYEQYF.

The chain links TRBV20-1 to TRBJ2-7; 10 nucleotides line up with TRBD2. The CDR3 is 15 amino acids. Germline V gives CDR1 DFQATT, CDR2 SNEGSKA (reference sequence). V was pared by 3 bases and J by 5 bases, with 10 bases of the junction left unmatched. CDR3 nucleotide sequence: TGCAGTGCTAGTTTTACGCTAGCGGGAGTCCACGAGCAGTACTTC. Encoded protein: CSASFTLAGVHEQYF.

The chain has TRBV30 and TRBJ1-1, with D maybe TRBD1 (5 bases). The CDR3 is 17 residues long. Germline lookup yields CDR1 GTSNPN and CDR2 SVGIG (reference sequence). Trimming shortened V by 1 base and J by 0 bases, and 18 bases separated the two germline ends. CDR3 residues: CAWSGPVEGPMNTEAFF. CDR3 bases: TGTGCCTGGAGTGGCCCGGTCGAGGGACCCATGAACACTGAAGCTTTCTTT. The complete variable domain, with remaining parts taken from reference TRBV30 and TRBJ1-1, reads SQTIHQWPATLVQPVGSPLSLECTVEGTSNPNLYWYRQAAGRGLQLLFYSVGIGQISSEVPQNLSASRPQDRQFILSSKKLLLSDSGFYLCAWSGPVEGPMNTEAFFGQGTRLTVV.

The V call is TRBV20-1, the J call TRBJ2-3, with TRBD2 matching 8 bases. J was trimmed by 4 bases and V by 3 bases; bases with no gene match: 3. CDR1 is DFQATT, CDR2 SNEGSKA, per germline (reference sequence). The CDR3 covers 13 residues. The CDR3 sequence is CSARVTSADTQYF. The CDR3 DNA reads TGCAGTGCTAGGGTGACTAGCGCAGATACGCAGTATTTT.

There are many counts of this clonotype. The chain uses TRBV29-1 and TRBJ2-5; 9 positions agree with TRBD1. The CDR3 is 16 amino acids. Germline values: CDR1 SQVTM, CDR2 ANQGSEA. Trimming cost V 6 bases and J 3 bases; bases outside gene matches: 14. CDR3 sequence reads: CSVPGQGTPSEETQYF. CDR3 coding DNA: TGCAGCGTACCGGGACAGGGTACCCCTTCGGAAGAGACCCAGTACTTC. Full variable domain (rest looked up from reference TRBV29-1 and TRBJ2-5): SAVISQKPSRDICQRGTSLTIQCQVDSQVTMMFWYRQQPGQSLTLIATANQGSEATYESGFVIDKFPISRPNLTFSTLTVSNMSPEDSSIYLCSVPGQGTPSEETQYFGPGTRLLVL.

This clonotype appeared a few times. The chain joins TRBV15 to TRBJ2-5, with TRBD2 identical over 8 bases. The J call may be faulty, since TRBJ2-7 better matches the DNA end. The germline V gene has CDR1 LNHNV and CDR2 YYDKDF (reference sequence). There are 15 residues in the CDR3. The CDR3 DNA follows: TGTGCCACCAGCATACTTAGCGGGACGGGCTACGAGCAGTACTTC. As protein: CATSILSGTGYEQYF.

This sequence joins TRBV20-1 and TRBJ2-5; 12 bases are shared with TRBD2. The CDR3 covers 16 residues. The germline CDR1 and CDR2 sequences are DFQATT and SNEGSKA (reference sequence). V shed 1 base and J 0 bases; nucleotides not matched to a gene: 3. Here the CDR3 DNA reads TGCAGTGCTAGAGGGCTAGCGGGGGGGCACCAAGAGACCCAGTACTTC. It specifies CSARGLAGGHQETQYF.

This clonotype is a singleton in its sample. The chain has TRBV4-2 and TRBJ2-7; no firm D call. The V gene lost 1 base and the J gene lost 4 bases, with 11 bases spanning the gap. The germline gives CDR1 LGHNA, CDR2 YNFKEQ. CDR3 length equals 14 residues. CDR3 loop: CASSQAGDGYEQYF. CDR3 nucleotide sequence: TGTGCCAGCAGCCAAGCGGGCGACGGTTACGAGCAGTACTTC.

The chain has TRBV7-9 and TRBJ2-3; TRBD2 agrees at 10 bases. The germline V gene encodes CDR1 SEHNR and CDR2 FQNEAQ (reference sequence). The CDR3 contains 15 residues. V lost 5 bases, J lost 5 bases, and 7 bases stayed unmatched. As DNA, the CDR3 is TGTGCCAGCAGCGCCCGACTAGCGGGCAGAGATACGCAGTATTTT. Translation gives CASSARLAGRDTQYF.